This TCR beta chain was recorded in a study of cytomegalovirus exposure and HLA in healthy donors. The overall study: Earlier work reported 95 million to 130 million unique TCR beta sequences from some 170 million T cells.

In the PCR, 60 Vbeta and 13 Jbeta primers were used. This table comes from immunoSEQ multiplex PCR, and its TCRdb copy is limited to in-frame clones, with some not included. Of some 160,000 clones in the sample, over 60% were seen once. V shed 6 bases, J shed 7 bases, and the junction held 9 bases outside the gene matches. CDR3 length: 15 amino acids. CDR1 MGHDK and CDR2 SYGVNS come from the germline V gene. The TCR was taken from a man between 40 and 49 years old in good health and CMV-seronegative. The rearrangement uses TRBV25-1 and TRBJ2-1, with 10 bases that match TRBD1. The sample comprised PBMCs. The CDR3 DNA is TGTGCCAGCAGGGATGACAGGGGGCTGGGGAATGAGCAGTTCTTC. Encoded protein: CASRDDRGLGNEQFF.